The rows below give T cell receptor beta chains drawn from one sample of a study of OX40 agonist ivuxolimab in advanced cancers. Using immunoSEQ multiplex PCR, the repertoire was profiled, and TCRdb retains in-frame clones only, with some absent. Seen here are 65,000 to 80,000 clones, around 90% observed once, and the top ten hold about 14%. Source: CD4+ or CD8+ T cells sorted from blood, taken in a trial of the OX40 agonist ivuxolimab. The origin of the receptors is an adult with an advanced solid tumor such as melanoma, head and neck, liver or kidney cancer. Both conserved end residues are part of each CDR3. A D gene is named only where the DNA matches it firmly. Clone sizes are given selectively: once, few, many, or a class where the clone is expanded.

cdr3_aa	cdr3_nt	j_call	v_call	d_call	clone_size
CASSYFDRGGEQFF	TGTGCCAGCAGTTACTTCGACAGGGGAGGTGAGCAGTTCTTC	TRBJ2-1	TRBV6-5	TRBD1	NA
CASSSGFAYNEQFF	TGTGCCAGCAGTTCGGGATTCGCCTACAATGAGCAGTTCTTC	TRBJ2-1	TRBV28	NA	NA
CASKAGLAGALSYNEQFF	TGTGCCAGTAAGGCTGGGTTAGCGGGCGCTCTCTCCTACAATGAGCAGTTCTTC	TRBJ2-1	TRBV19	TRBD2	once
CSGRLNTEAFF	TGCAGCGGACGGTTGAACACTGAAGCTTTCTTT	TRBJ1-1	TRBV29-1	NA	few
CASSFGLSSYEQYF	TGTGCCAGCAGCTTTGGGCTAAGCTCCTACGAGCAGTACTTC	TRBJ2-7	TRBV5-6	NA	NA
CASSLTSSYNEQFF	TGTGCCAGCAGCTTAACTAGCTCCTACAATGAGCAGTTCTTC	TRBJ2-1	TRBV5-8	NA	NA
CASSLDSSYEQYF	TGTGCCAGCAGCTTAGACTCATCCTACGAGCAGTACTTC	TRBJ2-7	TRBV7-2	NA	NA
CSAGTGKSFRGNTIYF	TGCAGCGCCGGGACAGGGAAATCTTTTCGTGGAAACACCATATATTTT	TRBJ1-3	TRBV29-1	TRBD1	NA
CASRRDRRGQETQYF	TGTGCCAGCAGGAGGGACAGAAGGGGCCAAGAGACCCAGTACTTC	TRBJ2-5	TRBV27	TRBD1	NA
CASSYGQNEQYF	TGTGCCAGCAGTTACGGGCAGAACGAGCAGTACTTC	TRBJ2-7	TRBV6-6	NA	NA
CASSQVGDYEQYF	TGCGCCAGCAGCCAAGTTGGGGACTACGAGCAGTACTTC	TRBJ2-7	TRBV4-1	NA	once
CASSLGTSGDTGELFF	TGTGCCAGCAGTTTGGGGACTAGCGGGGACACCGGGGAGCTGTTTTTT	TRBJ2-2	TRBV27	TRBD2	NA
CASSLTGENEQFF	TGTGCCAGCAGCTTGACAGGGGAAAATGAGCAGTTCTTC	TRBJ2-1	TRBV7-3	TRBD1	NA
CASSMTVTYEQYF	TGTGCCAGTAGTATGACGGTTACCTACGAGCAGTACTTC	TRBJ2-7	TRBV19	NA	NA
CATSSRDRLAQHF	TGTGCCACCAGCAGCCGGGACCGACTAGCCCAGCATTTT	TRBJ1-5	TRBV15	NA	NA
CASSDSVSFGYTF	TGTGCCAGCTCAGACAGTGTTTCGTTCGGCTACACCTTC	TRBJ1-2	TRBV5-6	NA	NA
CASSLVLGLTDGELFF	TGTGCCAGCAGCTTAGTTTTGGGGCTAACAGACGGGGAGCTGTTTTTT	TRBJ2-2	TRBV7-9	NA	NA
CASSLAFEQFF	TGTGCCAGCAGCTTGGCTTTTGAGCAGTTCTTC	TRBJ2-1	TRBV5-6	NA	NA
CASSLYGDAYEQYF	TGTGCCAGCAGCTTGTACGGAGACGCCTACGAGCAGTACTTC	TRBJ2-7	TRBV5-4	NA	NA
CASSLKRVGPYQETQYF	TGTGCCAGCAGCTTGAAGCGGGTCGGGCCGTACCAAGAGACCCAGTACTTC	TRBJ2-5	TRBV5-8	NA	NA
CATSRGSQPQHF	TGTGCCACCAGCAGAGGTAGTCAGCCCCAGCATTTT	TRBJ1-5	TRBV15	NA	NA
CATSRGNNEKLFF	TGTGCCACCAGCAGAGGAAATAATGAAAAACTGTTTTTT	TRBJ1-4	TRBV15	NA	once
CASSGSKRGYNEQFF	TGTGCCAGCAGCGGGAGCAAGCGGGGCTACAATGAGCAGTTCTTC	TRBJ2-1	TRBV9	TRBD2	NA
CASAGQITDTQYF	TGTGCCAGTGCGGGACAGATCACAGATACGCAGTATTTT	TRBJ2-3	TRBV19	NA	once
CASSLTLDRSNEKLFF	TGTGCCAGCAGCTTAACCCTCGACAGGTCTAATGAAAAACTGTTTTTT	TRBJ1-4	TRBV7-9	NA	NA
CASSFTEAYGYTF	TGTGCCAGCAGCTTTACAGAAGCCTATGGCTACACCTTC	TRBJ1-2	TRBV7-9	NA	NA
CASSSRDPGTSEQYF	TGTGCCAGCAGCTCCCGGGACCCAGGTACCTCCGAGCAGTACTTC	TRBJ2-7	TRBV7-8	NA	NA
CASSQRDSYTDTQYF	TGTGCCAGTAGTCAAAGGGACAGTTACACAGATACGCAGTATTTT	TRBJ2-3	TRBV19	TRBD1	NA
CASSLLVPAAVPYEQYF	TGTGCCAGCAGCTTATTAGTCCCAGCGGCAGTTCCCTACGAGCAGTACTTC	TRBJ2-7	TRBV7-8	NA	NA
CASSPGGSYNEQFF	TGTGCCAGCAGCCCGGGAGGATCCTACAATGAGCAGTTCTTC	TRBJ2-1	TRBV9	TRBD2	NA
CASSDSKGDTQYF	TGTGCCAGCAGTGACTCGAAGGGAGATACGCAGTATTTT	TRBJ2-3	TRBV6-4	NA	NA
CASSFASYGYTF	TGTGCCAGCAGCTTCGCAAGCTATGGCTACACCTTC	TRBJ1-2	TRBV5-5	NA	once
CASSQVRTTLNYGYTF	TGCGCCAGCAGTCAAGTACGGACAACCCTTAACTATGGCTACACCTTC	TRBJ1-2	TRBV23-1	NA	NA
CASSRGGGNQPQHF	TGTGCCAGCAGCCGAGGGGGAGGCAATCAGCCCCAGCATTTT	TRBJ1-5	TRBV9	NA	NA
CASSMGHSYEQYF	TGTGCCAGTAGTATGGGCCACTCCTACGAGCAGTACTTC	TRBJ2-7	TRBV19	NA	NA
CASSPTSGIYNEQFF	TGTGCCAGCAGTCCGACTAGCGGGATTTACAATGAGCAGTTCTTC	TRBJ2-1	TRBV28	TRBD2	NA
CATSRGGGGGQETQYF	TGTGCCACCAGCAGAGGTGGTGGAGGGGGCCAAGAGACCCAGTACTTC	TRBJ2-5	TRBV15	NA	NA
CASSGGSGNEQFF	TGTGCCAGCAGTGGGGGGTCAGGGAATGAGCAGTTCTTC	TRBJ2-1	TRBV2	NA	NA
CASSETGIGTSGSLYEQYF	TGTGCCAGCAGTGAGACAGGGATTGGGACTAGCGGGAGTCTCTACGAGCAGTACTTC	TRBJ2-7	TRBV28	TRBD2	NA
CAWSVATSEYYEQYF	TGTGCCTGGAGTGTAGCGACTAGCGAATACTACGAGCAGTACTTC	TRBJ2-7	TRBV30	TRBD2	NA
CASFPGPSTGELFF	TGTGCCAGCTTCCCGGGACCTAGCACCGGGGAGCTGTTTTTT	TRBJ2-2	TRBV13	NA	NA
CASSQTDLGNTIYF	TGTGCCAGCAGTCAAACAGACCTTGGAAACACCATATATTTT	TRBJ1-3	TRBV27	NA	NA
CSAGTTGGYTF	TGCAGTGCTGGGACAACAGGAGGCTACACCTTC	TRBJ1-2	TRBV20-1	NA	NA
CAIDRDRAAAGELFF	TGTGCCATAGACCGGGACAGGGCTGCGGCCGGGGAGCTGTTTTTT	TRBJ2-2	TRBV6-1	TRBD1	NA
CASTDRGDYEQYF	TGTGCCAGCACAGACAGGGGGGACTACGAGCAGTACTTC	TRBJ2-7	TRBV28	TRBD1	NA
CASSIGTNHLF	TGTGCCAGCAGTATAGGGACAAATCATCTCTTC	TRBJ2-1	TRBV28	NA	NA
CSVVLAGVTQYF	TGCAGCGTTGTTCTAGCGGGAGTGACCCAGTACTTC	TRBJ2-5	TRBV29-1	TRBD2	NA
CASSLEGDSPNEQFF	TGTGCCAGCAGTTTAGAGGGGGACTCGCCCAATGAGCAGTTCTTC	TRBJ2-1	TRBV27	NA	NA
CASWETQYF	TGTGCCAGCTGGGAGACCCAGTACTTC	TRBJ2-5	TRBV7-2	NA	NA
CASSLEMQGADTQYF	TGTGCCAGCAGCTTGGAAATGCAGGGGGCAGATACGCAGTATTTT	TRBJ2-3	TRBV5-6	TRBD1	once
CSARFDHEQYF	TGCAGTGCTAGATTCGATCACGAGCAGTACTTC	TRBJ2-7	TRBV20-1	NA	NA
CASSVGTDGYTF	TGTGCCAGCAGCGTCGGGACGGATGGCTACACCTTC	TRBJ1-2	TRBV7-8	NA	NA
CASSPTDYNEQFF	TGTGCCAGCAGTCCTACAGATTACAATGAGCAGTTCTTC	TRBJ2-1	TRBV7-6	NA	NA